Given below is one T cell receptor (beta chain) in context. No antigen is known for it. TCR beta cDNA was reverse-transcribed from roughly 0.45 ug of total RNA. The reaction used a constant-region primer and ProtoScript II reverse transcriptase. Three nested multiplex PCR rounds, a slightly modified ARM-PCR, produced the libraries for TCR beta. TCRdb independently ran MiXCR on the multiplex PCR reads; one entry per CDR3 protein. The table shows under 200,000 distinct CDR3 sequences, with roughly two thirds occurring only once. Extraction also yielded germline DNA, while blood RNA was obtained from unsorted whole blood. This record comes from a study of tumor-infiltrating lymphocytes in primary liver carcinoma. Study information: Surgeons resected the patients' primary liver carcinomas.

Study-wide results and limits: Tumors reached a significantly greater top-250-clone fraction than blood did (p = 0.039). The study found tumor-adjacent and tumor-blood pairs overlapped less than tumor region pairs.

The TCR comes from a woman aged 55-70 years with primary liver carcinoma and hepatitis B virus infection. Source material: peripheral blood.

This chain's CDR3 is CASSPQWGSAGDSEQFF. The CDR3 bases are TGTGCCAGCAGCCCCCAATGGGGTAGCGCGGGTGACAGTGAGCAGTTCTTC. The gene calls are TRBV11-2 and TRBJ2-1, with D perhaps being TRBD1 or TRBD2 (5 bases each). The CDR3 contains 17 residues. CDR1 and CDR2 from the germline V gene are SGHAT and FQNNGV. V was trimmed by 5 bases and J by 9 bases, leaving 26 bases between them.